This is a list of T cell receptor beta chains from one sample in a study of blood T cell repertoires in COVID-19. Produced via immunoSEQ multiplex PCR; TCRdb's table is partial and in-frame only. The sample shows about 240,000 clones, about 86% of them seen only once. Sequenced material: peripheral blood. Every receptor here comes from a man aged 55-75 years with acute or convalescent COVID-19. Both conserved end residues are part of each CDR3. The D gene is left open where the match is weak. Only some rows state a clone size, as once, few, many or a class for expanded clones.

J gene: TRBJ2-3
D gene: .
clone size: .
V gene: TRBV19
CDR3 DNA: TGTGCCAGTAGTGAGGCAGAGTGGACTAGCACAGATACGCAGTATTTT
CDR3 protein: CASSEAEWTSTDTQYF

J gene: TRBJ1-1
D gene: .
clone size: once
V gene: TRBV28
CDR3 DNA: TGTGCCAGCAGCCGCATCACTCGGGACACTGAAGCTTTCTTT
CDR3 protein: CASSRITRDTEAFF

J gene: TRBJ1-1
D gene: .
clone size: .
V gene: TRBV28
CDR3 DNA: TGTGCCAGCAGTTTAAGGCCAGACCTCCTCATTAGGGGAACTGAAGCTTTCTTT
CDR3 protein: CASSLRPDLLIRGTEAFF

J gene: TRBJ2-1
D gene: TRBD2
clone size: .
V gene: TRBV5-1
CDR3 DNA: TGCGCCAGCAGCTTCCTCAAGCGGGAGGGGACTAATGAGCAGTTCTTC
CDR3 protein: CASSFLKREGTNEQFF

J gene: TRBJ1-5
D gene: .
clone size: .
V gene: TRBV27
CDR3 DNA: TGTGCCAGCAGTACCTGGGGGGGTAGCAATCAGCCCCAGCATTTT
CDR3 protein: CASSTWGGSNQPQHF

J gene: TRBJ1-6
D gene: .
clone size: many
V gene: TRBV29-1
CDR3 DNA: TGCAGCGCCGGGGAGGAGGGTGACTCACCCCTCCACTTT
CDR3 protein: CSAGEEGDSPLHF

J gene: TRBJ2-7
D gene: TRBD2
clone size: few
V gene: TRBV10-2
CDR3 DNA: TGCGCCAGCAGCGGACTAGCGGATAGCTCCTACGAGCAGTACTTC
CDR3 protein: CASSGLADSSYEQYF

J gene: TRBJ2-5
D gene: TRBD2
clone size: .
V gene: TRBV5-1
CDR3 DNA: TGCGCCAGCAGCTCGGGGGGTCGAGAGACCCAGTACTTC
CDR3 protein: CASSSGGRETQYF

J gene: TRBJ2-7
D gene: .
clone size: few
V gene: TRBV11-2
CDR3 DNA: TGTGCCAGCAGCTTAGATAGAGACTACGAGCAGTACTTC
CDR3 protein: CASSLDRDYEQYF

J gene: TRBJ2-1
D gene: TRBD2
clone size: .
V gene: TRBV5-6
CDR3 DNA: TGTGCCAGCAGCTTGGAGGGCCCCGCTAGCGGTAGCTCCTACAATGAGCAGTTCTTC
CDR3 protein: CASSLEGPASGSSYNEQFF

J gene: TRBJ2-7
D gene: .
clone size: .
V gene: TRBV6-1
CDR3 DNA: TGTGCCAGCAGTGAAGACGTATATGGCGGATTCTACGAGCAGTACTTC
CDR3 protein: CASSEDVYGGFYEQYF

J gene: TRBJ2-5
D gene: TRBD2
clone size: .
V gene: TRBV24-1
CDR3 DNA: TGTGCCACCAGTGCCCGAGGGACTAGCCTCGCGGGAGAGACCCAGTACTTC
CDR3 protein: CATSARGTSLAGETQYF

J gene: TRBJ1-1
D gene: .
clone size: .
V gene: TRBV19
CDR3 DNA: TGTGCCAGTAGTAGGCTAAGGGACTATACGAACACTGAAGCTTTCTTT
CDR3 protein: CASSRLRDYTNTEAFF

J gene: TRBJ2-2
D gene: .
clone size: once
V gene: TRBV4-3
CDR3 DNA: TGCGCCACTTCAGGGGGGTACACCGGGGAGCTGTTTTTT
CDR3 protein: CATSGGYTGELFF

J gene: TRBJ2-1
D gene: TRBD1
clone size: .
V gene: TRBV4-1
CDR3 DNA: TGCGCCAGCAGCCAACCCCGGGACAGGGGGCATGAGCAGTTCTTC
CDR3 protein: CASSQPRDRGHEQFF

J gene: TRBJ1-2
D gene: .
clone size: .
V gene: TRBV19
CDR3 DNA: TGTGCCAGTAGTATGGTACAGGGCGGTGGCTACACCTTC
CDR3 protein: CASSMVQGGGYTF

J gene: TRBJ2-5
D gene: .
clone size: .
V gene: TRBV5-5
CDR3 DNA: TGTGCCAGCAGCCTACAGGCTCAAGAGACCCAGTACTTC
CDR3 protein: CASSLQAQETQYF

J gene: TRBJ2-2
D gene: .
clone size: few
V gene: TRBV6-1
CDR3 DNA: TGTGCCAGCAGTGAGCCAGGGAAAGGGTTCGCCGCCGGGGAGCTGTTTTTT
CDR3 protein: CASSEPGKGFAAGELFF

J gene: TRBJ1-5
D gene: .
clone size: .
V gene: TRBV30
CDR3 DNA: TGTGCCTGGAGTACAGGGATAAGGGATCAGCCCCAGCATTTT
CDR3 protein: CAWSTGIRDQPQHF

J gene: TRBJ2-2
D gene: .
clone size: once
V gene: TRBV5-1
CDR3 DNA: TGCGCCAGCAGCTCCGACAGGCGCCCGAACACCGGGGAGCTGTTTTTT
CDR3 protein: CASSSDRRPNTGELFF

J gene: TRBJ2-1
D gene: TRBD2
clone size: .
V gene: TRBV7-9
CDR3 DNA: TGTGCCAGCCGCGGGAGCGACAATGAGCAGTTCTTC
CDR3 protein: CASRGSDNEQFF

J gene: TRBJ2-5
D gene: TRBD2
clone size: .
V gene: TRBV3-1/TRBV3-2
CDR3 DNA: TGTGCCAGCAGCCTACACCCTCGGACTAGCGGGAGCCAAGAGACCCAGTACTTC
CDR3 protein: CASSLHPRTSGSQETQYF

J gene: TRBJ2-7
D gene: .
clone size: .
V gene: TRBV7-2
CDR3 DNA: TGTGCCAGCAGTTTTGACGGACTAAGCTCCTACGAGCAGTACTTC
CDR3 protein: CASSFDGLSSYEQYF

J gene: TRBJ2-2
D gene: TRBD1
clone size: .
V gene: TRBV30
CDR3 DNA: TGTGCCTGGAGTGGGGACAGGGGAGGGACCGGGGAGCTGTTTTTT
CDR3 protein: CAWSGDRGGTGELFF

J gene: TRBJ1-3
D gene: TRBD1
clone size: .
V gene: TRBV10-3
CDR3 DNA: TGTGCCATCAGTGACTTAGGACAGGACTCTGGAAACACCATATATTTT
CDR3 protein: CAISDLGQDSGNTIYF

J gene: TRBJ1-1
D gene: .
clone size: .
V gene: TRBV10-3
CDR3 DNA: TGTGCCATCAGTGAGCCCGGACGGGGGGGGAACACTGAAGCTTTCTTT
CDR3 protein: CAISEPGRGGNTEAFF

J gene: TRBJ1-3
D gene: TRBD1
clone size: .
V gene: TRBV2
CDR3 DNA: TGTGCCAGCAGTGGACAGGGAGTCAACACCATATATTTT
CDR3 protein: CASSGQGVNTIYF

J gene: TRBJ2-7
D gene: .
clone size: medium-sized
V gene: TRBV9
CDR3 DNA: TGTGCCAGCAGCCCCTCGAGTAAGTTCCTCTCCTACGAGCAGTACTTC
CDR3 protein: CASSPSSKFLSYEQYF

J gene: TRBJ1-1
D gene: .
clone size: .
V gene: TRBV7-3
CDR3 DNA: TGTGCCAGCAGCTTAACTCCCCAGGACACTGAAGCTTTCTTT
CDR3 protein: CASSLTPQDTEAFF

J gene: TRBJ1-1
D gene: .
clone size: once
V gene: TRBV30
CDR3 DNA: TGTGCCGGGCAGGTCATGAACACTGAAGCTTTCTTT
CDR3 protein: CAGQVMNTEAFF

J gene: TRBJ2-7
D gene: TRBD1
clone size: .
V gene: TRBV29-1
CDR3 DNA: TGCAGCGTTGTATGGGACAGGGCTGGCTACGAGCAGTACTTC
CDR3 protein: CSVVWDRAGYEQYF

J gene: TRBJ1-1
D gene: TRBD1
clone size: .
V gene: TRBV18
CDR3 DNA: TGTGCCAGCTCACCGACAGGGAAATTGCACCGTGAAGCTTTCTTT
CDR3 protein: CASSPTGKLHREAFF

J gene: TRBJ1-1
D gene: .
clone size: once
V gene: TRBV15
CDR3 DNA: TGTGCCACCAGCAGAGGAAGGACACTGAACACTGAAGCTTTCTTT
CDR3 protein: CATSRGRTLNTEAFF

J gene: TRBJ2-1
D gene: .
clone size: .
V gene: TRBV11-3
CDR3 DNA: TGTGCCAGCAGCTTAGACAGCTACAATGAGCAGTTCTTC
CDR3 protein: CASSLDSYNEQFF

J gene: TRBJ2-1
D gene: .
clone size: .
V gene: TRBV6-4
CDR3 DNA: TGTGCCAGCAGTCCCCGTTACGGGTCAGGGGAGCAGTTCTTC
CDR3 protein: CASSPRYGSGEQFF

J gene: TRBJ1-6
D gene: .
clone size: .
V gene: TRBV12-3/TRBV12-4
CDR3 DNA: TGTGCCAGCAGTTTCCGTAATTCACCCCTCCACTTT
CDR3 protein: CASSFRNSPLHF

J gene: TRBJ1-2
D gene: .
clone size: .
V gene: TRBV15
CDR3 DNA: TGTGCCACCAGCAGAGAAGGGGTAAAGTATGGCTACACCTTC
CDR3 protein: CATSREGVKYGYTF